This T cell receptor beta chain was obtained from a study of T cell clonality in common variable immunodeficiency. Assay used: immunoSEQ multiplex PCR; TCRdb lists only in-frame clones, some missing. The sample was found to contain about 35,000 clones, and every one recurs. Patients and controls were mostly of Caucasian heritage. Whole-study findings and limits: Authors noted CVID clonality's cause needs subpopulation repertoire sequencing.

Per the germline V gene, CDR1 is DFQATT and CDR2 is SNEGSKA (reference sequence). The length of the CDR3 is 13 residues. This clone was observed at least ten times. Its antigen is as yet unknown. The read halts 3 residues ahead of the CDR3 end, with the missing end drawn from the germline J gene. The gene calls are TRBV20-1 and TRBJ2-3; 9 bases map to TRBD2. Sequencing input: peripheral blood mononuclear cells. This TCR was recovered from a person aged 18-69 years in good health. CDR3 region: CSRRGGAQETQYF. The sequenced part of the CDR3 DNA is TGCAGCCGGCGCGGGGGGGCGCAGGAGACG.